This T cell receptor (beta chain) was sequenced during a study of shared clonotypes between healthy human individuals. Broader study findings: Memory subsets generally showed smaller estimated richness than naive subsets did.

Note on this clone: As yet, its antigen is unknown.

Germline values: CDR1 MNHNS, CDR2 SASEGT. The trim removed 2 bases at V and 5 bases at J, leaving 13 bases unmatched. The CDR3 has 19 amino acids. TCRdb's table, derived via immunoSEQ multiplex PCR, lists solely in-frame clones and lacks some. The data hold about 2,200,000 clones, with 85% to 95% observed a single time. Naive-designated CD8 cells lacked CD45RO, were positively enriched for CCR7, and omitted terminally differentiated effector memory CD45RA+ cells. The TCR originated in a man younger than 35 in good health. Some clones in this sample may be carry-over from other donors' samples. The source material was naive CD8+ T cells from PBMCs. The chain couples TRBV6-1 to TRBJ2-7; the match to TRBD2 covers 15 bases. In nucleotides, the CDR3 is TGTGCCAGCAGTGAATTAAAAGGACTAGCGGGAGGGCCGGGCCACGAGCAGTACTTC. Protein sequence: CASSELKGLAGGPGHEQYF.